These T cell receptor beta chains were read from a single sample in a study of blood T cells in healthy people across ages. TCRdb processed the 5' RACE reads anew with MiXCR; each CDR3 protein has one entry. The sample yields hundreds of thousands of distinct CDR3 sequences, under 25% seen once. Sequencing was performed on blood. These receptors were obtained from a man between 70 and 80 years old in good health. CDR3s include the opening cysteine and the closing phenylalanine or tryptophan. A D gene is named only where the DNA matches it firmly. Clone sizes are given selectively: once, few, many, or a class where the clone is expanded.

DNA | CDR3 | V | size | D | J
TGCAGTGCTAGAGATCTCCGGACTAGCGGGAGCGGGATGATCAATACGCAGTATTTT | CSARDLRTSGSGMINTQYF | TRBV20-1 | - | TRBD2 | TRBJ2-3
TGTGCCAGCAGTCGAGTAGCGTCTAGCTCCTACAATGAGCAGTTCTTC | CASSRVASSSYNEQFF | TRBV3-1 | - | - | TRBJ2-1
TGTGCCAGCAGTCCCTCACTGGGGGGAAGGGCCTACGAGCAGTACTTC | CASSPSLGGRAYEQYF | TRBV27 | many | - | TRBJ2-7
TGCGCCAGCAGCCGGGAGGTTAGCACAGATACGCAGTATTTT | CASSREVSTDTQYF | TRBV5-1 | few | TRBD2 | TRBJ2-3
TGCGCCAGCATCGGAAATGAGCAGTTCTTC | CASIGNEQFF | TRBV5-1 | - | - | TRBJ2-1
TGCAGCGTTCGGACAGGGGCTAGTGAAAAACTGTTTTTT | CSVRTGASEKLFF | TRBV29-1 | few | TRBD1 | TRBJ1-4
TGTGCCACAGGGTACCAAGAGACCCAGTACTTC | CATGYQETQYF | TRBV12-3/TRBV12-4 | few | - | TRBJ2-5
TGTGCCAGCAGCTCCCAGCGGGAATCGGGTGAGCAGTTCTTC | CASSSQRESGEQFF | TRBV7-2 | - | TRBD2 | TRBJ2-1
TGTGCCAGCAGTCGACCGGGACTAGCATCCGAGCGGTACTTC | CASSRPGLASERYF | TRBV6-2/TRBV6-3 | - | TRBD2 | TRBJ2-7
TGTGCCAGCAGCTTAGCTTCCACAGGGGAGGTATCTAGCACTGAAGCTTTCTTT | CASSLASTGEVSSTEAFF | TRBV7-2 | - | TRBD1 | TRBJ1-1
TGCAGTGCTAGAGATTCGGGGGCAAGGGGTGAAGCTTTCTTT | CSARDSGARGEAFF | TRBV20-1 | - | - | TRBJ1-1
TGCAGTGCTTTACCCCGGGGACGCTCTGGAAACACCATATATTTT | CSALPRGRSGNTIYF | TRBV20-1 | - | - | TRBJ1-3
TGTGCCAGCAGCTTATCAGCCGCGGGGGCCGGGGAGCTGTTTTTT | CASSLSAAGAGELFF | TRBV7-2 | - | TRBD2 | TRBJ2-2
TGTGCCAGCAGTGAAGAGCGGGAGGCTAATGAAAAACTGTTTTTT | CASSEEREANEKLFF | TRBV6-1 | - | - | TRBJ1-4
TGCGCCAGCAGCCTTAGCGGGAGTGGAACAGATACGCAGTATTTT | CASSLSGSGTDTQYF | TRBV5-1 | - | TRBD2 | TRBJ2-3
TGCGCCAGCAGCCCGGCAGCGGTTAGCTCCTACGAGCAGTACTTC | CASSPAAVSSYEQYF | TRBV5-1 | - | - | TRBJ2-7
TGCGCCAGCAGCCAAGGACAGGGGGTCATCCAAGAGACCCAGTACTTC | CASSQGQGVIQETQYF | TRBV4-1 | - | TRBD1 | TRBJ2-5
TGCAGTGCTAGTCTCCCATTCCGGGGGAAACTCTACGAGCAGTACTTC | CSASLPFRGKLYEQYF | TRBV20-1 | - | - | TRBJ2-7
TGTGCCAGCAGCGTAGGAGCGGCGCGGATTGGGGATGAGCAGTTCTTC | CASSVGAARIGDEQFF | TRBV9 | few | - | TRBJ2-1
TGTGCCAGCAGTCCTGCTGGGTGGGGGACAGATACGCAGTATTTT | CASSPAGWGTDTQYF | TRBV12-3/TRBV12-4 | - | - | TRBJ2-3
TGTGCCAGCAGCTTGGCTGGGATCGAGACCCAGTACTTC | CASSLAGIETQYF | TRBV5-8 | few | - | TRBJ2-5
TGTGCCAGCAGCTCAGGGGCCTACGAGCAGTACTTC | CASSSGAYEQYF | TRBV6-6 | many | - | TRBJ2-7
TGTGCCATCAACCCTAGCGGGGCTACCTACGAGCAGTACTTC | CAINPSGATYEQYF | TRBV10-3 | - | TRBD2 | TRBJ2-7
TGCGCCAGCAGCATGACCTCTAGCGGACCCTACAATGAGCAGTTCTTC | CASSMTSSGPYNEQFF | TRBV5-1 | few | TRBD2 | TRBJ2-1
TGCAGCGTTGACGAAGGGCAGGAGACCCAGTACTTC | CSVDEGQETQYF | TRBV29-1 | many | - | TRBJ2-5
TGCGCCAGCTCCGCCCCGGGTTTGAGCGGGGAGCTGTTTTTT | CASSAPGLSGELFF | TRBV5-1 | few | - | TRBJ2-2
TGCAGTGCTAGACTCCAGGGGCGAGAGGCCCAGTACTTC | CSARLQGREAQYF | TRBV20-1 | - | - | TRBJ2-5
TGTGCCAGCAGCCAGACCCTAGGGGCTCAGCAGTTCTTC | CASSQTLGAQQFF | TRBV3-1 | - | - | TRBJ2-1
TGTGCCAGCGTAAGCGGGATTGGGGAGACCCAGTACTTC | CASVSGIGETQYF | TRBV7-2 | few | TRBD2 | TRBJ2-5
TGCAGTGCTAGAGGCGGGGCCGCTTACGAGCAGTACTTC | CSARGGAAYEQYF | TRBV20-1 | few | - | TRBJ2-7
TGTGCCAATATCACTAGCGGTTACAATGAGCAGTTCTTC | CANITSGYNEQFF | TRBV9 | - | TRBD2 | TRBJ2-1
TGTGCCAGCAGCAAACAGGGGGGCCAGACCCAGTACTTC | CASSKQGGQTQYF | TRBV14 | few | TRBD1 | TRBJ2-5
TGTGCCAGCAGCTTAGCGATTCACCCGGGAGAGACCCAGTACTTC | CASSLAIHPGETQYF | TRBV11-2 | few | - | TRBJ2-5
TGTGCCATTTCCTCCGGGACAGGGAACGAGCAGTACTTC | CAISSGTGNEQYF | TRBV10-3 | - | TRBD1 | TRBJ2-7
TGCGCCAGCAGCTTGGGGACGACAGATAGAAGCTCCTACAATGAGCAGTTCTTC | CASSLGTTDRSSYNEQFF | TRBV5-1 | - | - | TRBJ2-1
TGTGCCTGGAGTGTACGGAAGGGTGTCAGTGAAAAACTGTTTTTT | CAWSVRKGVSEKLFF | TRBV30 | - | - | TRBJ1-4
TGCGCCAGCAGCCAAGACTTGGGGAGCTCCTACGAGCAGTACTTC | CASSQDLGSSYEQYF | TRBV4-1 | many | - | TRBJ2-7
TGTGCCACCAAATCCCAGGGGAGCTCCTACAATGAGCAGTTCTTC | CATKSQGSSYNEQFF | TRBV10-3 | few | - | TRBJ2-1
TGCAGTGCTCGACTAGGAAGCCAGACCCAGTACTTC | CSARLGSQTQYF | TRBV20-1 | few | - | TRBJ2-5
TGTGCCAGCACGACACTCCCGGGACTAGCGGAAGTTGGACCCTACGAGCAGTACTTC | CASTTLPGLAEVGPYEQYF | TRBV28 | few | TRBD2 | TRBJ2-7
TGCGCCAGCAGCTTTCTCAATACAGATACGCAGTATTTT | CASSFLNTDTQYF | TRBV5-1 | - | - | TRBJ2-3
TGTGCCAGCAGCCCGTCGACTAGCGGGAGTGGTGAGCAGTTCTTC | CASSPSTSGSGEQFF | TRBV2 | few | TRBD2 | TRBJ2-1
TGTGCCAGCAGTAAGGACAGGGCCACTGAAGCTTTCTTT | CASSKDRATEAFF | TRBV6-2/TRBV6-3 | - | TRBD1 | TRBJ1-1
TGCGCCAGCAGCCCAGCCCGAAGGATCATGAACACTGAAGCTTTCTTT | CASSPARRIMNTEAFF | TRBV5-1 | few | - | TRBJ1-1
TGTGCCACCGGGACAGGGTTCGATGAGCAGTTCTTC | CATGTGFDEQFF | TRBV6-6 | - | TRBD1 | TRBJ2-1
TGTGCCAGCAGACACCGAGGTGACTCCTACGAGCAGTACTTC | CASRHRGDSYEQYF | TRBV6-5 | - | - | TRBJ2-7
TGTGCCAGCAGCTTGGGGACTTCTAGCTCCTACAATGAGCAGTTCTTC | CASSLGTSSSYNEQFF | TRBV5-4 | - | - | TRBJ2-1
TGTGCCAGCAGCGTTGATTTTGACTATGGCTACACCTTC | CASSVDFDYGYTF | TRBV9 | many | - | TRBJ1-2
TGTGCCAGCAGCTCCCCCCGAGACAACCAAGAGACCCAGTACTTC | CASSSPRDNQETQYF | TRBV3-1 | many | - | TRBJ2-5
TGTGCCAGCAGTTATAGAAGGACAGGGGGTGGCTATGGCTACACCTTC | CASSYRRTGGGYGYTF | TRBV6-5 | few | TRBD1 | TRBJ1-2
TGTGCCAGCAAGGCTAGCGGGAGGGGGGCCAATGAGCAGTTCTTC | CASKASGRGANEQFF | TRBV2 | - | TRBD2 | TRBJ2-1
TGTGCCACCAGTGATCCGGACGGAGGTTACGAGCAGTACTTC | CATSDPDGGYEQYF | TRBV24-1 | many | - | TRBJ2-7
TGCAGTGCTAGCAACAGGGGGCTCAGAGAGACCCAGTACTTC | CSASNRGLRETQYF | TRBV20-1 | - | TRBD1 | TRBJ2-5